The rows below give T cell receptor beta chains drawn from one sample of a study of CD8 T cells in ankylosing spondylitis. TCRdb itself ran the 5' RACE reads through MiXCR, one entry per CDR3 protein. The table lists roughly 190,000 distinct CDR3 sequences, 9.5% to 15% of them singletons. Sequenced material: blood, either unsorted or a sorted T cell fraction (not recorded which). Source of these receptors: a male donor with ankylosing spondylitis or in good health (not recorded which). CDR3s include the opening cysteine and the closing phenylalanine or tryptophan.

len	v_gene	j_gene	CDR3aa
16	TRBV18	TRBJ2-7	CASSLEGQVSSYEQYF
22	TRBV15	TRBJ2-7	CATSPPEARPRTSGGVSYEQYF
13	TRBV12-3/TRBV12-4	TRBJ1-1	CASSLGFNTEAFF
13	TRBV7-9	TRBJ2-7	CASSLGYNYEQYF
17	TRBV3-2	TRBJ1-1	CASSQAAGTYLNTEAFF
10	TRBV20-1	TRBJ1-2	CSAVSGFNTF
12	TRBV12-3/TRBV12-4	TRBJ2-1	CASSPVDRLEFF
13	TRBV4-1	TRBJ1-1	CASSRTRATEAFF
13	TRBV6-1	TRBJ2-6	CASRIDGANVLTF
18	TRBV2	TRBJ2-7	CASSEDPGTEYHAYEQYF
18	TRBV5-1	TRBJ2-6	CASSPLAGISSGANVLTF
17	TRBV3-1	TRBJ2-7	CASSQESNRDRAHEQYF
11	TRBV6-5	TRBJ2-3	CATTHTDTQYF
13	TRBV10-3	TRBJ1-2	CAISDRQSYGYTF
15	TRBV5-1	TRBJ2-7	CASSLAGTGSYEQYF
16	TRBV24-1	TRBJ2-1	CATSDPKREARNEQFF
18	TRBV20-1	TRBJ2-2	CSARGDAGGPRGTGELFF
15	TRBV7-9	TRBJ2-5	CASSLGPSYQETQYF
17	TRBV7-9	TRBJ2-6	CASSSSGTFSGANVLTF
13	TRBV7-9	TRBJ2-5	CASSLIGEETQYF
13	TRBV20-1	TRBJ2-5	CSARTRRGETQYF
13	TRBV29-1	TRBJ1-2	CSVEDRWGYGYTF
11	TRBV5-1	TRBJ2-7	CASSGQGESYF
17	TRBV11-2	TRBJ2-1	CASSLGRQGARHNEQFF
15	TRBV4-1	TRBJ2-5	CASSRASGGSETQYF
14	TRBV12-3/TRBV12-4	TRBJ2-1	CASSFHQTNNEQFF
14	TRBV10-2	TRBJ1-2	CASSVAKGDYGYTF
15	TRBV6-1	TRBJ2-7	CASSAGQGGSYEQYF
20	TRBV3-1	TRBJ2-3	CASSQDSRLAGLPSTDTQYF
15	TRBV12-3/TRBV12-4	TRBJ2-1	CASSLLGGGANEQFF
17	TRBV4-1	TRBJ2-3	CASSQDGGGTVTDTQYF
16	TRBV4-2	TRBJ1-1	CASSQVGASMNTEAFF
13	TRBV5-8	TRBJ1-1	CASSLGPYTEAFF
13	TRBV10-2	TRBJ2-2	CAILDRETGELFF
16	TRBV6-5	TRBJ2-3	CASSYSVASGTDTQYF
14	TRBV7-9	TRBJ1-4	CASSSGTAHEKLFF